This entry lists 4 T cell receptor beta chains sequenced from one sample in a study of T cells in Graves' hyperthyroidism and ophthalmopathy. TCR beta CDR3 sequences were amplified from RNA transcripts. HTBI primers drove first-round RT-PCR of the TCR CDR3. MiXCR, run by TCRdb on the multiplex PCR reads, gives a single entry per CDR3 protein. This table holds about 350,000 distinct CDR3 sequences, more than 11% found once. The sequencing sample was made of blood. The receptor source for this set is a woman in her twenties or thirties with Graves' hyperthyroidism.

This clonotype appeared a few times. V is TRBV6-5 and J is TRBJ1-2, with D perhaps matching TRBD1 (5 bases). This CDR3 is 15 amino acids long. Per the germline V gene, CDR1 is MNHEY and CDR2 is SVGAGI. V was clipped by 0 bases and J by 8 bases, with 16 bases between them. DNA of the CDR3: TGTGCCAGCAGTTACTCAATCCCGGGCCGGGGGGGCTACACCTTC. It specifies CASSYSIPGRGGYTF.

This clonotype occurred a few times. The chain combines TRBV7-9 with TRBJ2-7; a weak D match, TRBD2 (5 bases). The CDR3 extends over 13 amino acids. Trimming removed 4 bases from V and 2 bases from J, with 9 bases in between. Germline loops: CDR1 SEHNR, CDR2 FQNEAQ (reference sequence). CDR3 loop: CASSWRATYEQYF. CDR3 DNA sequence: TGTGCCAGCAGCTGGCGGGCGACCTACGAGCAGTACTTC.

The chain joins TRBV29-1 to TRBJ2-1; 14 bases line up with TRBD2. V was pared by 7 bases and J by 12 bases, with 23 bases of the junction left unmatched. The CDR3 contains 18 residues. Germline assignment: CDR1 SQVTM and CDR2 ANQGSEA. The CDR3, as DNA: TGCAGCGCATCCTATCCGGGACTAGCGGGAGTGCGCAACTGGGGGCAGTTCTTC. It codes for CSASYPGLAGVRNWGQFF.

At least ten counts were recorded for this clonotype. This chain joins TRBV6-6 and TRBJ2-3; the D is unclear. Germline CDR1 and CDR2: MNHNY and SVGAGI (reference sequence). This CDR3 comprises 15 residues. Trimming took off 2 bases at V and 2 bases at J, with 11 bases between the two ends. CDR3 DNA: TGTGCCAGCAGTTACGTAGGCTTGACCACAGATACGCAGTATTTT. This translates into CASSYVGLTTDTQYF.